Each of the 10 T cell receptor beta chains below was sequenced from the same sample in a study of blood T cell repertoires in COVID-19. Sequenced by immunoSEQ multiplex PCR; TCRdb stores in-frame clones only, minus some. Here the sample spans roughly 56,000 clones, 87% being singletons. The specimen was peripheral blood. The receptors originated from a man between 45 and 60 years old with active COVID-19.

V gene TRBV28 combines with J gene TRBJ1-1, with TRBD1 as a possible D gene (6 bases). The CDR3 length is 14 residues. Germline V gene lookup returns CDR1 MDHEN and CDR2 SYDVKM. Trimming removed 3 bases from V and 4 bases from J, with 12 bases in between. The CDR3: CASSLGGRVTEAFF. In nucleotides, the CDR3 is TGTGCCAGCAGTTTGGGGGGGCGCGTCACTGAAGCTTTCTTT.

The rearrangement links TRBV14 to TRBJ2-5; a weak D match, TRBD1 (6 bases). Looked up from germline, CDR1 is SGHDN and CDR2 is FVKESK. V was trimmed by 4 bases and J by 5 bases, leaving 17 bases between them. CDR3 length: 15 amino acids. The CDR3 protein is CASSRWGRSGETQYF. DNA for the CDR3: TGTGCCAGCAGCCGGTGGGGGCGATCCGGGGAGACCCAGTACTTC.

The chain combines TRBV7-2 with TRBJ2-7; 10 bases line up with TRBD1. CDR1 is SGHTA and CDR2 is FQGNSA in the germline V gene. J was trimmed by 6 bases and V by 4 bases; bases with no gene match: 6. CDR3 length: 14 residues. As DNA, the CDR3 is TGTGCCAGCAGCTCCTCGACAGGGGGCCTCGAGCAGTACTTC. Translation gives CASSSSTGGLEQYF.

This sequence joins TRBV7-9 and TRBJ2-1; 11 nucleotides align to TRBD1. Germline lookup yields CDR1 SEHNR and CDR2 FQNEAQ (reference sequence). This CDR3 contains 16 residues. The V and J ends lost 4 bases and 4 bases, in that order; junction bases with no gene match: 6. Here the CDR3 DNA reads TGTGCCAGCAGCTCCGGACAGGGGGCACGATACAATGAGCAGTTCTTC. Translated: CASSSGQGARYNEQFF.

The chain is built from TRBV19 and TRBJ1-2, with unresolved D. The CDR3 length is 12 residues. Germline V lookup: CDR1 LNHDA, CDR2 SQIVND (reference sequence). Trimming removed 7 bases at V and 7 bases at J, with 13 bases between. CDR3 in DNA: TGTGCCAGTACTGAGGATTGGAGTGGCTACACCTTC. As protein: CASTEDWSGYTF. The full variable domain, in which reference TRBV19 and TRBJ1-2 provide the parts outside the CDR3, is DGGITQSPKYLFRKEGQNVTLSCEQNLNHDAMYWYRQDPGQGLRLIYYSQIVNDFQKGDIAEGYSVSREKKESFPLTVTSAQKNPTAFYLCASTEDWSGYTFGSGTRLTVV.

The chain couples TRBV27 to TRBJ2-2, with 9 bases aligning to TRBD1. V lost 8 bases to trimming and J lost 5 bases; unmatched junction nucleotides: 9. Germline V gives CDR1 MNHEY, CDR2 SMNVEV (reference sequence). This CDR3 spans 15 amino acids. For the CDR3, the DNA is TGTGCCAGCGCACAGGGGGCGCGGGGAACCGGGGAGCTGTTTTTT. Encoded protein: CASAQGARGTGELFF.

The V and J genes are TRBV7-8 and TRBJ2-7, with D perhaps TRBD1 (6 bases). Germline lookup yields CDR1 SGHVS and CDR2 FQNEAQ. V was trimmed by 1 base and J by 4 bases, leaving 11 bases between them. The CDR3 loop spans 14 amino acids. The CDR3 coding sequence is TGTGCCAGCAGCTTAGGGACAGAAACATACGAGCAGTACTTC. It encodes CASSLGTETYEQYF.

The chain uses TRBV25-1 and TRBJ2-7; D possibly corresponds to TRBD1 (7 bases). Between the trimmed V and J ends, which lost 2 bases and 3 bases, there was a span of 11 bases. This CDR3 region has 14 residues. Germline V gene data show CDR1 as MGHDK and CDR2 as SYGVNS. For the CDR3, the DNA is TGTGCCAGCAGTGAAGGGGGGACAGACTACGAGCAGTACTTC. It translates to CASSEGGTDYEQYF.

The rearrangement uses TRBV7-2 and TRBJ2-1; TRBD2 agrees at 8 bases. CDR1 is SGHTA and CDR2 is FQGNSA in the germline V gene. J was trimmed by 3 bases and V by 1 base; bases with no gene match: 2. This CDR3 has 15 amino acids. In nucleotides, the CDR3 is TGTGCCAGCAGCTTAGGGACTAGCAACTACAATGAGCAGTTCTTC. Translated, it gives CASSLGTSNYNEQFF.

The rearrangement joins TRBV4-1 to TRBJ2-5; 9 bases are a match to TRBD2. CDR3 length: 16 residues. V gave up 0 bases and J gave up 2 bases; unmatched junction bases: 4. Germline V CDR1 and CDR2: MGHRA, YSYEKL. CDR3 sequence reads: CASSQDATSGQETQYF. CDR3 in DNA: TGCGCCAGCAGCCAAGATGCTACTAGCGGGCAAGAGACCCAGTACTTC.